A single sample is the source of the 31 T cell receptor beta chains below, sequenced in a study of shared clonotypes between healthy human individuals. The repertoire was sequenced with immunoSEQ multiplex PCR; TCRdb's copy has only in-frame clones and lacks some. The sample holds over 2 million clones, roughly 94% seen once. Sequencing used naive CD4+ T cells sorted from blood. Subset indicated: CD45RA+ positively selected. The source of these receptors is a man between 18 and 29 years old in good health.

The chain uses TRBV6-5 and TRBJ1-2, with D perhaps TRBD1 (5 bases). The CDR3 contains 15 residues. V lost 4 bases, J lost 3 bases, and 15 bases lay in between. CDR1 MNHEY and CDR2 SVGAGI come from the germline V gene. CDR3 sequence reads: CASSSGAVGDYGYTF. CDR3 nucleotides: TGTGCCAGCAGTTCTGGGGCGGTAGGAGACTATGGCTACACCTTC.

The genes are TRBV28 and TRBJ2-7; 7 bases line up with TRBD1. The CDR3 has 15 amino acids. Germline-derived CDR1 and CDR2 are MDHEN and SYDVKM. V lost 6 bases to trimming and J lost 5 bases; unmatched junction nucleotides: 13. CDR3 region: CASSTGGRGQNEQYF. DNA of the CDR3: TGTGCCAGCAGCACCGGTGGAAGGGGGCAAAACGAGCAGTACTTC.

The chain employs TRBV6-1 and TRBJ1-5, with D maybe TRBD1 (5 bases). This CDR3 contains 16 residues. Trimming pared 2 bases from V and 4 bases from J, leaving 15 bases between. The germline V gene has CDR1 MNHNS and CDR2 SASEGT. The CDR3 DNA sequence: TGTGCCAGCAGTGAACCCGGGGGTATAGGGAATCAGCCCCAGCATTTT. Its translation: CASSEPGGIGNQPQHF.

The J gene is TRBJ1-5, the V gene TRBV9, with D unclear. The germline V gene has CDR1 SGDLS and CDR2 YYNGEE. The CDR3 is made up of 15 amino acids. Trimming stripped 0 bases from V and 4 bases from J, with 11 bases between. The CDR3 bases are TGTGCCAGCAGCGTAGACGCGGGGAGGAATCAGCCCCAGCATTTT. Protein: CASSVDAGRNQPQHF.

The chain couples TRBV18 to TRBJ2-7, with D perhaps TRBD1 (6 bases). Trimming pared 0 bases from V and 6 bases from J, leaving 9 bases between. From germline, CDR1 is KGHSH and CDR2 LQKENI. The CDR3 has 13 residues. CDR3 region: CASSPPTGAEQYF. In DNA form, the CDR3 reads TGTGCCAGCTCACCACCGACAGGTGCCGAGCAGTACTTC.

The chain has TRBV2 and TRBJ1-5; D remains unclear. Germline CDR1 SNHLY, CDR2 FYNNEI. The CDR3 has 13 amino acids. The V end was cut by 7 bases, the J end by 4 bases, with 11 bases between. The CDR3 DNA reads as TGTGCCAGCAAGGAGAACGCAAATCAGCCCCAGCATTTT. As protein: CASKENANQPQHF.

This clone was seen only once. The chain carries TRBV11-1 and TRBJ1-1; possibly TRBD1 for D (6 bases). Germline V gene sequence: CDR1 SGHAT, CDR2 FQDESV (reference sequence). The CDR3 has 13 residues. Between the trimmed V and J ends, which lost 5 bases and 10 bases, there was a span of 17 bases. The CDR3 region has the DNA TGTGCCAGCAGCCTCCTACGCCTGGACAGAGCTTTCTTT. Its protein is CASSLLRLDRAFF.

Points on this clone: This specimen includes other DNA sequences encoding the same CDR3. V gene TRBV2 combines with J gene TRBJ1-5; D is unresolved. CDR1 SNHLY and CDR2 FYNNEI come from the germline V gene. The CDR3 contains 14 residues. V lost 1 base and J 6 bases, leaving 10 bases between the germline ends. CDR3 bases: TGTGCCAGCAGTGAAGATTGGGTCGGTCAGCCCCAGCATTTT. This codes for CASSEDWVGQPQHF.

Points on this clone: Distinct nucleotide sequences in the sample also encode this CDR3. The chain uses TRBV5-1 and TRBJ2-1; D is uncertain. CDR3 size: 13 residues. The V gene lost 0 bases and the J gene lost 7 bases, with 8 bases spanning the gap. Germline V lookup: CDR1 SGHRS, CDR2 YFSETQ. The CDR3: CASSLALGNEQFF. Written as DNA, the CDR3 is TGCGCCAGCAGCTTGGCCCTGGGGAATGAGCAGTTCTTC. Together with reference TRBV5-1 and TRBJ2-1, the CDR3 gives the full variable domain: KAGVTQTPRYLIKTRGQQVTLSCSPISGHRSVSWYQQTPGQGLQFLFEYFSETQRNKGNFPGRFSGRQFSNSRSEMNVSTLELGDSALYLCASSLALGNEQFFGPGTRLTVL.

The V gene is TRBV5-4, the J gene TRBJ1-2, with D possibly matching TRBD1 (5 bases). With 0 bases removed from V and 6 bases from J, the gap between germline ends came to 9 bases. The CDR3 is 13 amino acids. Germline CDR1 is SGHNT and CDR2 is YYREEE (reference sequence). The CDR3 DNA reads TGTGCCAGCAGCTTGGAACAGGTGGATGGCTACACCTTC. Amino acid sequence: CASSLEQVDGYTF.

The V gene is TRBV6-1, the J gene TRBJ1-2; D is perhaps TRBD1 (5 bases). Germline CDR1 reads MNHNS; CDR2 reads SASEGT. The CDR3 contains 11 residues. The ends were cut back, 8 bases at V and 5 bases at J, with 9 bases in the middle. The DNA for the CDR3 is TGTGCCAGCCACCAGGGTTATGGCTACACCTTC. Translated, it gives CASHQGYGYTF.

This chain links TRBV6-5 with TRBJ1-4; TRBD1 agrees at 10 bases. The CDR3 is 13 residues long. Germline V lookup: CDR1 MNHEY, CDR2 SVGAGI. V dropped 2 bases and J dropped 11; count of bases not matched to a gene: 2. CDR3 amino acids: CASSYPGQGKLFF. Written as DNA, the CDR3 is TGTGCCAGCAGTTACCCGGGACAGGGGAAACTGTTTTTT.

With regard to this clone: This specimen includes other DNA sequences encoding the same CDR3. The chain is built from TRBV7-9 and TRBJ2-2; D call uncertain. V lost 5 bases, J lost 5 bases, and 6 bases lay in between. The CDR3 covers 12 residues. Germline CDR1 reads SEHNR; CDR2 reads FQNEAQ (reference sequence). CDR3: CASSPYTGELFF. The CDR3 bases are TGTGCCAGCAGCCCATATACCGGGGAGCTGTTTTTT.

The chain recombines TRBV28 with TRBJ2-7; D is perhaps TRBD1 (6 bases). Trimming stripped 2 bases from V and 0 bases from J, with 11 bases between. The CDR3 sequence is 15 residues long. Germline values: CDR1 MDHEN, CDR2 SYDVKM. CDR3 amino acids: CASSLQGRGSYEQYF. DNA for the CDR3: TGTGCCAGCAGTTTACAGGGGCGCGGCTCCTACGAGCAGTACTTC.

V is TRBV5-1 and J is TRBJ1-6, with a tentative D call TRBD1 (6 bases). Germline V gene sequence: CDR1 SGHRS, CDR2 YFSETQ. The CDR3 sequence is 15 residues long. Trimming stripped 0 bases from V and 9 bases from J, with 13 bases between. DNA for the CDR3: TGCGCCAGCAGCTTGGCCCCCGGGACACCTTCACCCCTCCACTTT. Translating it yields CASSLAPGTPSPLHF.

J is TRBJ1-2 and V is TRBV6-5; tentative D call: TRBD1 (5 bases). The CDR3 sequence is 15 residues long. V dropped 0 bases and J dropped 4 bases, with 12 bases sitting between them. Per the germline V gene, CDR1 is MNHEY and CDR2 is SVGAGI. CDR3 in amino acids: CASSYSVGGAYGYTF. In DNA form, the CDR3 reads TGTGCCAGCAGTTACTCGGTTGGGGGTGCCTATGGCTACACCTTC.

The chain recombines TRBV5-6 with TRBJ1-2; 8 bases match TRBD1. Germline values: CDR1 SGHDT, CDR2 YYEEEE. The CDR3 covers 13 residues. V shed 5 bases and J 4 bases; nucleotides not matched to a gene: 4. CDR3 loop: CASRSGTGYGYTF. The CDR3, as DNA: TGTGCCAGCAGGTCCGGGACAGGCTATGGCTACACCTTC.

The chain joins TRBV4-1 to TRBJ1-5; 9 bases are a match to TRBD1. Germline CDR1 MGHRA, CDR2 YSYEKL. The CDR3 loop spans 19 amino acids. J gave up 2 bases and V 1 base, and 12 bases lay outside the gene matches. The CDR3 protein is CASSQGSGQGRVGNQPQHF. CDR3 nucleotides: TGCGCCAGCAGCCAAGGGTCTGGACAGGGGCGGGTTGGCAATCAGCCCCAGCATTTT.

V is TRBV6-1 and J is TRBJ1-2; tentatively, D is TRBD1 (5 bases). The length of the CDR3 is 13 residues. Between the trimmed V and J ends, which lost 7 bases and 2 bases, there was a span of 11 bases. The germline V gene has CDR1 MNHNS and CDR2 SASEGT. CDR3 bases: TGTGCCAGCAAGAGGGACCCAAACTATGGCTACACCTTC. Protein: CASKRDPNYGYTF.

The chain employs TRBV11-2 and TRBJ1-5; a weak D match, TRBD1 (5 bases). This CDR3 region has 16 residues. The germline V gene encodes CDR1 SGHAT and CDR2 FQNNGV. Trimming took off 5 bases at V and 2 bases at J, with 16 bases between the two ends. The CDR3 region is CASSLGTPRGNQPQHF. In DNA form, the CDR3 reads TGTGCCAGCAGCCTGGGGACTCCCCGGGGCAATCAGCCCCAGCATTTT.

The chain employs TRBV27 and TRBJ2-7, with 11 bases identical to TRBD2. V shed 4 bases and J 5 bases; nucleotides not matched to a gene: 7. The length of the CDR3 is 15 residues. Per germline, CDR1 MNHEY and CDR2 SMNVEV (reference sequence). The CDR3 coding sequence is TGTGCCAGCAGTTCGAGACTAGCGGGGTCTAACGAGCAGTACTTC. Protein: CASSSRLAGSNEQYF.

The CDR3 DNA reads TGTGCCAGCAGCCCAAGACCGGGTGCAGAGGAGACCCAGTACTTC. It yields the protein CASSPRPGAEETQYF. The chain has TRBV7-2 and TRBJ2-5; the D is unclear. V was cut by 5 bases and J by 5 bases, with 18 bases left in between. This CDR3 is 15 amino acids long. Germline loops: CDR1 SGHTA, CDR2 FQGNSA.

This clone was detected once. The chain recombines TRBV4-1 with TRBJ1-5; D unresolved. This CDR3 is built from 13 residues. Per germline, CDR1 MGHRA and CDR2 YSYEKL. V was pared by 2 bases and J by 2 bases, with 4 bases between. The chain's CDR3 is CASSQQGNQPQHF. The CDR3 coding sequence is TGCGCCAGCAGCCAACAGGGCAATCAGCCCCAGCATTTT.

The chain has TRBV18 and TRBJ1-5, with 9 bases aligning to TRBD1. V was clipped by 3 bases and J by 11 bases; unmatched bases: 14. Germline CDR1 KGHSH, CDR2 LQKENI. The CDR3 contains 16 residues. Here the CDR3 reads CASSPNRDRASWAQHF. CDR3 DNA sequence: TGTGCCAGCTCACCTAACCGGGACAGGGCTTCCTGGGCCCAGCATTTT.

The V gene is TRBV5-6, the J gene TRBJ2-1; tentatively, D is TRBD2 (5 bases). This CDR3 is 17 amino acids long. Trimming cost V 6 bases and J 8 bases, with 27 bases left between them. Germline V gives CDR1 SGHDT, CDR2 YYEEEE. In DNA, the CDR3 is TGTGCCAGCACCATGGTCACCCAGGTTCTACGGACTCATGAGCAGTTCTTC. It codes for CASTMVTQVLRTHEQFF.

CDR3 sequence (DNA): TGTGCCAGCAGCGGACTAGCGGGAGTACAGACGGACGAGCAGTACTTC. Its translation is CASSGLAGVQTDEQYF. The chain is built from TRBV9 and TRBJ2-7; 12 nucleotides agree with TRBD2. V gave up 3 bases and J gave up 5 bases; unmatched junction bases: 9. Germline loops: CDR1 SGDLS, CDR2 YYNGEE. The CDR3 is 16 amino acids.

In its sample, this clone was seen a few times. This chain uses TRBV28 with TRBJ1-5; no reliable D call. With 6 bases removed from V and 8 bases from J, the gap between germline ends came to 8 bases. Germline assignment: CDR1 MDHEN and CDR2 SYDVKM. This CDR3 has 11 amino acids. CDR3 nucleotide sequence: TGTGCCAGCAGCGCTTTCGAGCCCCAGCATTTT. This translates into CASSAFEPQHF.

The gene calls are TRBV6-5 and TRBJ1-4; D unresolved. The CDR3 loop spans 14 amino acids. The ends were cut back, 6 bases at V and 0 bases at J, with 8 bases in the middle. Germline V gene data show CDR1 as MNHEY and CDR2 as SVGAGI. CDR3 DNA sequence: TGTGCCAGCAGCTCCCATACAACTAATGAAAAACTGTTTTTT. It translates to CASSSHTTNEKLFF.

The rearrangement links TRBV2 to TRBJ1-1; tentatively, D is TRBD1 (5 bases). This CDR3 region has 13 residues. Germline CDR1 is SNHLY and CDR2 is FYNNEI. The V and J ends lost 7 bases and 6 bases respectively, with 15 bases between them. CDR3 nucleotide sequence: TGTGCCAGCAATACAGGAGGCACGGCTGAAGCTTTCTTT. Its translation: CASNTGGTAEAFF.

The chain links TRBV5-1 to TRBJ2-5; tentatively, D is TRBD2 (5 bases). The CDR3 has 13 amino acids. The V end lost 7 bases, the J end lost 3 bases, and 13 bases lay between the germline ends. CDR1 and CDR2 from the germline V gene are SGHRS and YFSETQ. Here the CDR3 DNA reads TGCGCCAGCCGCCCCGGGGTAAAAGAGACCCAGTACTTC. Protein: CASRPGVKETQYF.

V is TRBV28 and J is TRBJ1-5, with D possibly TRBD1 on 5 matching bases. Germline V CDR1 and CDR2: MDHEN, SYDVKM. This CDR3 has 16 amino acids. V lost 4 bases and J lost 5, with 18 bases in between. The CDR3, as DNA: TGTGCCAGCAGTTCCCCCGGGGGGAGAAGAGATCAGCCCCAGCATTTT. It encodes CASSSPGGRRDQPQHF. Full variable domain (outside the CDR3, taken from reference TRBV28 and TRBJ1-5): DVKVTQSSRYLVKRTGEKVFLECVQDMDHENMFWYRQDPGLGLRLIYFSYDVKMKEKGDIPEGYSVSREKKERFSLILESASTNQTSMYLCASSSPGGRRDQPQHFGDGTRLSIL.